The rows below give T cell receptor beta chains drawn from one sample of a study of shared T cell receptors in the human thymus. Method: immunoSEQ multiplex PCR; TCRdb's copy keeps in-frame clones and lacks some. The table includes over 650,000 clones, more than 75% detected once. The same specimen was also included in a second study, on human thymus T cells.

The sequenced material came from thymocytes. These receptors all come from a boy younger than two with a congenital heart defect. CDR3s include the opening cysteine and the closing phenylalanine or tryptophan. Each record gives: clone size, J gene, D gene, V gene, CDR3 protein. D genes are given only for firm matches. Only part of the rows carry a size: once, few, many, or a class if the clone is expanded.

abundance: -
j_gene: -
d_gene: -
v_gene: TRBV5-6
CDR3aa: CASSLRRALGYEQYF

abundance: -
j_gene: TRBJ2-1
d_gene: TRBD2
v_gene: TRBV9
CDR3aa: CASSVGLAGEDEQFF

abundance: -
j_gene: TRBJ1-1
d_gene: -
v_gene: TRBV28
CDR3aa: CASAREGEAFF

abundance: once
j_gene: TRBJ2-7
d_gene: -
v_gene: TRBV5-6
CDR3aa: CASSRGGNSYEQYF

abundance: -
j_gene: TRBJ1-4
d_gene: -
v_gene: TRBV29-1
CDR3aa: CSVELPGRGEKLFF

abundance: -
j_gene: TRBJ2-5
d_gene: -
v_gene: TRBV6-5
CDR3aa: CASSYSIVTFKETQYF

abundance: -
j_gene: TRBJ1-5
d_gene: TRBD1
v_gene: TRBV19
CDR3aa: CASSMEGQGWGQPQHF

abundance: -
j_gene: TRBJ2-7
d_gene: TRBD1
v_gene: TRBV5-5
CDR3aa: CASESTGGYYEQYF

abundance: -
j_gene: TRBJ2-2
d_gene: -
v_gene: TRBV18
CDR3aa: CASSPGGSPARPIPGELFF

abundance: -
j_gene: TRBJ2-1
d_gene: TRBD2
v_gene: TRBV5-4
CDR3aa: CASSPMERGASNEQFF

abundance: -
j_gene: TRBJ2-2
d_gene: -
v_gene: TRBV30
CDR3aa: CAWRSAGAGTGELFF

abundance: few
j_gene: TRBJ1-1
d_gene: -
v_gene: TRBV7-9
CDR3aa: CASSLAGRGGTEAFF

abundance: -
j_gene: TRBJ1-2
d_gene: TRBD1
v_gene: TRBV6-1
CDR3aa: CASRQQGGYGYTF

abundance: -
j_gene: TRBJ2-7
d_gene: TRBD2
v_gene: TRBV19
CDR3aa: CASSSQLARGSYEQYF

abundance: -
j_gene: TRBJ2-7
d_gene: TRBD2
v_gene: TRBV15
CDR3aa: CATSRDTRVAGYKEQYF

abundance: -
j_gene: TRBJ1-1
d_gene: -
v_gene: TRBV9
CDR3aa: CASSVKQGCNTEAFF

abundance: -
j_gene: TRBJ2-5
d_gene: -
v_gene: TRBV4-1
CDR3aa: CASSQDCWDIRRETQYF

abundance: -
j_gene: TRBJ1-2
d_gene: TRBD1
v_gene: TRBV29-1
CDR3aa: CSVDDWDRDGYTF

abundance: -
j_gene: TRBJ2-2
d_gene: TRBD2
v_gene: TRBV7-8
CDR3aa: CASSSSTSGGQNTGELFF

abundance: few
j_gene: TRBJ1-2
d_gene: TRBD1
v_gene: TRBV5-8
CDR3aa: CASRAPGGTGYTF

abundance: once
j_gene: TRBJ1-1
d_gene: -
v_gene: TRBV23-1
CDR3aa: CANNIPGTTMNTEAFF

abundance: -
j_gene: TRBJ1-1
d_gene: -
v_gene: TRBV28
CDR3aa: CASSPPSVPEAFF

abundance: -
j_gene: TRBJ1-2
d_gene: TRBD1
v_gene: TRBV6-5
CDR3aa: CASRPGQGATYGYTF

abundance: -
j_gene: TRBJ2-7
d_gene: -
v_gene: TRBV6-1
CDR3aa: CASSDMGGLDYEQYF

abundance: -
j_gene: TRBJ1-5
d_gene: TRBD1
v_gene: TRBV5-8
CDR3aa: CASSGGQIPYQPQHF

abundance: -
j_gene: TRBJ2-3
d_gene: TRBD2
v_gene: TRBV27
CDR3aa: CASSLRLAGAHTQYF

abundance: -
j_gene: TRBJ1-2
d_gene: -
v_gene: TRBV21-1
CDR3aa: CASSKARRGGVYGYTF

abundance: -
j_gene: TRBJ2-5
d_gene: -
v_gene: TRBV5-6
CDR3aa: CASSLASRGQETQYF

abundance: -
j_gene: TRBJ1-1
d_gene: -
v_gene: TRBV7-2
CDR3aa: CASSIQSTEAFF

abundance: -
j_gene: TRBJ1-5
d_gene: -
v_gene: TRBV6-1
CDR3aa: CASSGGPFGGISNQPQHF

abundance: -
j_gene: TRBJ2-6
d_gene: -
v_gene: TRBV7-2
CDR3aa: CASSHRRQETGGANVLTF

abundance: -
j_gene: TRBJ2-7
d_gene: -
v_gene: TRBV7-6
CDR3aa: CASSLTPGRPYEQYF

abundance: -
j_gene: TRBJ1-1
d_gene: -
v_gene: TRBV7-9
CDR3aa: CASSGGVAFF

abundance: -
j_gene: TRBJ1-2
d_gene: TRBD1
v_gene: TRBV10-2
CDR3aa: CASSAGQGIDYGYTF

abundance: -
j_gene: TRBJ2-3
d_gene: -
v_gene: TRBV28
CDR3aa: CASKRGGPLHTDTQYF

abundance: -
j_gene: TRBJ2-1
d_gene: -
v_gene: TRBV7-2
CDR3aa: CASSLVGYNEQFF

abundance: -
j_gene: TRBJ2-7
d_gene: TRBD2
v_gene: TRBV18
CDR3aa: CASSAGLALTYEQYF

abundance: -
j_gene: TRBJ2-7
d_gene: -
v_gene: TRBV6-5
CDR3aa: CASEEDEQYF

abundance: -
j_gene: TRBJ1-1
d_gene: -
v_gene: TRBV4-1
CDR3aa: CASSQEVWTENTEAFF

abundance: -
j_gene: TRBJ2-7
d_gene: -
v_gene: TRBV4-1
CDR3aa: CASSQDPGEWGEQYF

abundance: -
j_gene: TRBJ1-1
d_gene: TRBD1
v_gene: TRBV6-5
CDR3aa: CASKGLTGKAFF

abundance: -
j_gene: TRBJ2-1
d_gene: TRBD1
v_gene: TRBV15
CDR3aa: CATSTGTGGYNEQFF

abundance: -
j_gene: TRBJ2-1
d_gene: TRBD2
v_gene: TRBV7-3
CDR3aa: CASSTGLAGGASYNEQFF

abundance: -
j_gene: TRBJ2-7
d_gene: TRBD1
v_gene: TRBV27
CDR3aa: CASKLVASRTGEQYF

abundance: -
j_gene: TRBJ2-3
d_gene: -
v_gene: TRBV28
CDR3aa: CAITRGSDTQYF